This TCR beta chain derives from a study of cytomegalovirus exposure and HLA in healthy donors. Study results and caveats: Trimming of TCR beta V- and J-genes showed a link, identified in a later analysis, to a missense DCLRE1C variant. Reportedly, fewer N-insertions than the roughly 700-donor mean appeared in an Asian-associated ancestry cluster in a later analysis. In an earlier analysis, in fewer than 700 donors, most V segments appeared productive either ~90% or ~30% of the time.

Primers for the PCR totalled 60 Vbeta and 13 Jbeta. The assay was immunoSEQ multiplex PCR, and TCRdb's table has in-frame clones only and misses some. Of 130,000 or so clones in the sample, around 74% were seen once. As concerns this clone: Antigen specificity is unknown.

Germline CDR1 reads SGDLS; CDR2 reads YYNGEE. V gave up 0 bases and J gave up 0 bases, with 9 bases separating them. The CDR3 is made up of 15 amino acids. The source of this sequence is a male donor in good health and CMV-seronegative. Material for sequencing was PBMCs. This chain joins TRBV9 and TRBJ1-2, with a weak D call TRBD1 (5 bases). The CDR3: CASSVGGDPNYGYTF. The CDR3 nucleotides are TGTGCCAGCAGCGTAGGGGGGGACCCTAACTATGGCTACACCTTC. The variable domain in full, completed from reference TRBV9 and TRBJ1-2, reads DSGVTQTPKHLITATGQRVTLRCSPRSGDLSVYWYQQSLDQGLQFLIQYYNGEERAKGNILERFSAQQFPDLHSELNLSSLELGDSALYFCASSVGGDPNYGYTFGSGTRLTVV.